The sample holds one count of the clone carrying this T cell receptor beta chain. The antigen remains unidentified. Produced via immunoSEQ multiplex PCR; TCRdb's table is partial and in-frame only. Of around 23,000 clones in the sample, around 96% were seen once. The data stem from a study of graft-versus-host responses after intestinal transplantation. Background on the study: Recipients across the board were started on anti-thymocyte globulin induction, then kept on tacrolimus and steroids for about 3 years. Findings and limits, study-wide: Recipient-marrow GvH clones were detected, some having first appeared in ileum or blood.

The V end was cut by 5 bases, the J end by 7 bases, with 21 bases between. Germline loops: CDR1 SGHTA, CDR2 FQGNSA. This CDR3 comprises 15 residues. V is TRBV7-2 and J is TRBJ2-7; D may be TRBD1 or TRBD2 (5 bases each). Sequenced material: PBMCs, taken approximately 30 days after intestinal transplant. This clonotype originated in a human patient who received an intestinal transplant, so some T cells may come from the graft donor. This CDR3 is CASSAGTSLLREQYF. In DNA, the CDR3 is TGTGCCAGCAGCGCTGGGACCTCACTCCTACGTGAGCAGTACTTC.